This T cell receptor (beta chain) came from a study of glioma-infiltrating T cells. Per the germline V gene, CDR1 is SGHRS and CDR2 is YFSETQ. This CDR3 has 16 residues. V lost 4 bases to trimming and J lost 2 bases, with 17 bases between them. Overall study results and limits: Gliomas, especially low-grade, showed above-expected tissue-blood divergence; non-neoplastic patients showed below. CDR3 overlap between tissue and blood was very small.

Using RNA template, CDR3s of TCR alpha and beta were amplified with iRepertoire arm-PCR. Via MiXCR, TCRdb re-called the multiplex PCR reads, giving one row per CDR3 protein. The sample carries 84,000 or so distinct CDR3 sequences, 20% to 25% recorded once. This clonotype was observed a few times. Antigen: not known. This TCR came from a human donor with low-grade glioma or glioblastoma, undergoing nonglioma brain surgery, or in good health (not recorded which). Source material: glioma tissue, nonneoplastic brain tissue, or PBMCs (not recorded which). J is TRBJ2-3 and V is TRBV5-1; TRBD1 or TRBD2 may be the D gene (5 bases each). CDR3 protein: CASSITGRGLTDTQYF. The CDR3 DNA reads as TGCGCCAGCAGCATTACGGGTCGGGGCCTCACAGATACGCAGTATTTT.